This T cell receptor (beta chain) was identified in a study of Ad26.COV2.S vaccination and SARS-CoV-2 variants. TCRdb's table, derived via immunoSEQ multiplex PCR, lists solely in-frame clones and lacks some. This table holds some 190,000 clones, approximately 88% found once. This CDR3 has 14 amino acids. Germline values: CDR1 MDHEN, CDR2 SYDVKM. Losses at the gene ends were 7 bases for V and 5 bases for J; bases not matched to a gene: 7. V is TRBV28 and J is TRBJ1-5; 8 nucleotides agree with TRBD1. The sequencing here drew on peripheral blood, taken after recovery from COVID-19. This TCR came from a human donor who had recovered from COVID-19. CDR3 sequence: CASKPGQAHQPQHF. In DNA form, the CDR3 reads TGTGCCAGCAAACCGGGACAGGCTCATCAGCCCCAGCATTTT.